This entry features one T cell receptor (beta chain) sequence. Antigen: not known. The record originates from a study of cytomegalovirus exposure and HLA in healthy donors. Germline lookup yields CDR1 SSHAT and CDR2 FNYEAQ (reference sequence). The CDR3 contains 15 residues. The V and J ends lost 5 bases and 8 bases respectively, with 19 bases between them. It was with 60 Vbeta and 13 Jbeta primers that the PCR ran. TCRdb keeps only in-frame clones here, not all; method: immunoSEQ multiplex PCR. The sample lists roughly 110,000 clones; around 80% were seen once. Study-level findings and limits: Sequences of the TCR beta chain were said to predict the HLA-A and HLA-B alleles of most subjects accurately.

This TCR came from a man aged 25-45 years in good health and CMV-seropositive. Sequenced material: PBMCs. The chain joins TRBV7-7 to TRBJ2-1; no reliable D call. In DNA, the CDR3 is TGTGCCAGCAGCCTTTCCAAAACCGAATCGGATGAGCAGTTCTTC. Its protein is CASSLSKTESDEQFF.